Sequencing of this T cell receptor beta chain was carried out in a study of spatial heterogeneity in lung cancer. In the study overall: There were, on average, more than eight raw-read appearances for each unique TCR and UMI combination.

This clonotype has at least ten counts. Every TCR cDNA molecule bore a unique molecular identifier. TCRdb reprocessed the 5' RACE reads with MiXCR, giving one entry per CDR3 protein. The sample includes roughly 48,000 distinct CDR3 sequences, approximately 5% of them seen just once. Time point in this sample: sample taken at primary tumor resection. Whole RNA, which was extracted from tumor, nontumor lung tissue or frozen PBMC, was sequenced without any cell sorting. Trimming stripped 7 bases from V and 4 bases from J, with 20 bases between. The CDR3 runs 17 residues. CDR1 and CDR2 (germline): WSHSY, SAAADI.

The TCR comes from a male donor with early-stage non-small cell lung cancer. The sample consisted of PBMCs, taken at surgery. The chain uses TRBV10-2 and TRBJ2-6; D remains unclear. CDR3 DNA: TGCGCCAGCACTTCGGAGAGGAGATCGGCAGGGGCCAACGTCCTGACTTTC. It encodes CASTSERRSAGANVLTF.